The following is a TCR beta chain sequence with its context. As yet, its antigen is unknown. Donors consisted of healthy bone marrow donors. Use of 60 Vbeta and 13 Jbeta primers characterized the PCR. The assay was immunoSEQ multiplex PCR, and TCRdb's table has in-frame clones only and misses some. The data show around 200,000 clones, around 62% seen once. This sample is part of a study of cytomegalovirus exposure and HLA in healthy donors. Study-level background: HLA-typed donors were the source of approximately 88 million unique TCRs, which an early data release held. Assignment to the Caucasian-associated ancestry cluster applied to around 80% of the approximately 420 genotyped donors.

Study observations and caveats: In a later analysis, productive TCRs from donors in an Asian-associated ancestry cluster reportedly carried fewer N-insertions than the cohort mean.

The CDR3 loop spans 16 amino acids. V was pared by 0 bases and J by 7 bases, with 16 bases between. Germline CDR1 and CDR2: MGHRA and YSYEKL. Sequenced: PBMCs. This rearrangement joins TRBV4-1 to TRBJ2-1; the D gene is possibly TRBD1 (5 bases). The origin of this receptor is a man aged 35-49 years in good health and CMV-seronegative. CDR3 amino acids: CASSQDRDSGWNEQFF. CDR3 DNA sequence: TGCGCCAGCAGCCAAGATCGTGACAGTGGTTGGAATGAGCAGTTCTTC.